The sequence of this TCR beta chain was determined in a study of blood T cell repertoires in COVID-19. After removal of 5 bases from V and 2 bases from J, the junction contained 8 bases not matched to a gene. The CDR3 covers 16 residues. Germline V gene data show CDR1 as LNHDA and CDR2 as SQIVND (reference sequence). The study drew participants aged about 18 to 95 years from roughly 25 US areas. Authors' methods: Using reference gene primer amplification, nucleated cell counts were estimated. Here immunoSEQ multiplex PCR was the method, and the copy in TCRdb shows in-frame clones only, minus some. That table furnishes V, J and clone size, whereas the DNA furnished D and trimming. The sample contains 200,000 to 250,000 clones, more than 70% of which appear only once.

The TCR comes from a woman between 50 and 59 years old who had recovered from COVID-19. This chain joins TRBV19 and TRBJ1-5, with TRBD1 identical over 8 bases. Sequencing used PBMCs or T cells enriched from blood (not recorded which). The CDR3 loop is CASSSPGTGGNQPQHF. CDR3 bases: TGTGCCAGTAGTTCCCCAGGGACAGGAGGCAATCAGCCCCAGCATTTT.